A single sample gave rise to the 9 T cell receptor beta chains below, sequenced in a study of T cell responses to AZD1222 COVID-19 vaccine (dated by TCRdb to about 2021). In the paper's terms, the time point label means: about 28 days (+/-7) after the second vaccine dose. Libraries were constructed by the immunoSEQ multiplex PCR assay. This is the immuneACCESS table as TCRdb keeps it, with only in-frame sequences that have V and J called. A part of the clones is gone; compared with another copy, unresolved V genes explain less than half, and the rest is unexplained. This sample has 170,000 or so clones in its table, and approximately 86% of those were observed once. The leading ten clones occupy approximately 10% of the sample. The sample here was peripheral blood, taken 28 days after the second AZD1222 dose. These receptors came from an adult who received the AZD1222 COVID-19 vaccine.

The chain carries TRBV3-1 (or the pseudogene TRBV3-2) and TRBJ2-7; D is undetermined. Germline CDR1 LGHDT, CDR2 YNNKEL (reference sequence). The CDR3 sequence is 14 residues long. The ends were cut back, 8 bases at V and 2 bases at J, with 16 bases in the middle. The CDR3, as DNA: TGTGCCAGCGCCGAAGTGACGCAGCCCTACGAGCAGTACTTC. The encoded protein is CASAEVTQPYEQYF.

The chain combines TRBV30 with TRBJ2-2; weak D call: TRBD1 (5 bases). Germline V gives CDR1 GTSNPN, CDR2 SVGIG (reference sequence). V lost 2 bases to trimming and J lost 1 base, with 11 bases between them. The CDR3 is made up of 15 amino acids. For the CDR3, the DNA is TGTGCCTGGAGTCGTAACACAGGGAACACCGGGGAGCTGTTTTTT. It translates to CAWSRNTGNTGELFF.

Regarding this clone: At the DNA level, this CDR3 is encoded by other sequences in the same sample as well. The chain links TRBV6-1 to TRBJ2-3, with D uncertain. V shed 2 bases and J shed 1 base, with 7 bases lying between them. Per the germline V gene, CDR1 is MNHNS and CDR2 is SASEGT. The CDR3 extends over 14 amino acids. The CDR3 coding sequence is TGTGCCAGCAGTGAATGGCCCGGCACAGATACGCAGTATTTT. Translation gives CASSEWPGTDTQYF.

The J gene is TRBJ2-3, the V gene TRBV3-1 (or the pseudogene TRBV3-2), with D maybe TRBD1 (5 bases). The CDR3 spans 15 residues. Germline V CDR1 and CDR2: LGHDT, YNNKEL (reference sequence). The V end was cut by 1 base, the J end by 3 bases, with 11 bases between. CDR3 sequence (DNA): TGTGCCAGCAGCCAAGTCGGCCAGGGTACAGATACGCAGTATTTT. Translation gives CASSQVGQGTDTQYF.

The J gene is TRBJ1-6, the V gene TRBV5-6; unclear D gene. This CDR3 region has 16 residues. Between the trimmed V and J ends, which lost 6 bases and 6 bases, there was a span of 19 bases. The germline V gene encodes CDR1 SGHDT and CDR2 YYEEEE. The CDR3 spells CASTLVGQAFNSPLHF. CDR3 in DNA: TGTGCCAGCACCTTAGTTGGGCAGGCTTTTAATTCACCCCTCCACTTT.

V gene TRBV6-1 combines with J gene TRBJ1-2; a weak D match, TRBD1 (5 bases). This CDR3 is 14 amino acids long. Germline CDR1 and CDR2: MNHNS and SASEGT. Trimming cost V 2 bases and J 8 bases, with 15 bases left between them. Here the CDR3 reads CASSELGTPTGYTF. The CDR3, as DNA: TGTGCCAGCAGTGAATTGGGGACTCCGACCGGCTACACCTTC.

This clone showed up just once. This chain connects TRBV10-3 to TRBJ1-6; the D gene is possibly TRBD1 (6 bases). The CDR3 has 17 residues. Germline CDR1 is ENHRY and CDR2 is SYGVKD. With 10 bases removed from V and 0 bases from J, the gap between germline ends came to 19 bases. The CDR3 DNA reads as TGTGCCACCAAGGAGGGGGGCGCGGGCTCCTATAATTCACCCCTCCACTTT. Protein sequence: CATKEGGAGSYNSPLHF.

This chain uses TRBV30 with TRBJ2-1; D perhaps matches TRBD1 (8 bases). Trimming took off 4 bases at V and 5 bases at J, with 15 bases between the two ends. The CDR3 spans 14 residues. Germline lookup yields CDR1 GTSNPN and CDR2 SVGIG (reference sequence). CDR3 loop: CAWTNRGGHNEQFF. CDR3 nucleotides: TGTGCCTGGACTAACAGGGGGGGCCACAATGAGCAGTTCTTC.

The genes are TRBV18 and TRBJ2-6, with D maybe TRBD2 (5 bases). Germline CDR1 reads KGHSH; CDR2 reads LQKENI. V was shortened by 3 bases and J by 0 bases, with 12 bases between the two germline ends. The CDR3 length is 17 residues. This CDR3 reads CASSPRGQLSGANVLTF. The CDR3, as DNA: TGTGCCAGCTCACCCCGAGGGCAACTCTCTGGGGCCAACGTCCTGACTTTC. The full variable domain, in which reference TRBV18 and TRBJ2-6 provide the parts outside the CDR3, is NAGVMQNPRHLVRRRGQEARLRCSPMKGHSHVYWYRQLPEEGLKFMVYLQKENIIDESGMPKERFSAEFPKEGPSILRIQQVVRGDSAAYFCASSPRGQLSGANVLTFGAGSRLTVL.